The TCR beta chain under discussion was sequenced for a study of control samples from healthy donors and cancer patients. The V end lost 8 bases, the J end lost 7 bases, and 12 bases lay between the germline ends. Germline loops: CDR1 SGHNT, CDR2 YENEEA. CDR3 length equals 13 residues. The repertoire was sequenced with immunoSEQ multiplex PCR; TCRdb's copy has only in-frame clones and lacks some. The table lists approximately 170,000 clones, 90% of them singletons. This clonotype originated in a woman between 50 and 59 years old in good health. Sequencing was done on a sample of blood. J is TRBJ1-6 and V is TRBV11-3, with unresolved D. The CDR3 DNA follows: TGTGCCAGCTCCGAAGGAAGGAATTCACCCCTCCACTTT. This codes for CASSEGRNSPLHF.